Listed here are 28 T cell receptor beta chains from one sample, sequenced in a study of HIV-infected patients and healthy controls. Alpha and beta constant-region primers primed reverse transcription of 400 to 650 ng RNA. Each of the alpha and beta chains got its own library through chain-specific third strand synthesis with indices. TCRdb ran MiXCR on the 5' RACE reads and lists one entry per CDR3 protein. The sample lists fewer than 20,000 distinct CDR3 sequences; 8.5% to 9% were seen once. Antiretroviral therapy had run roughly three months, about 14 weeks, before follow-up blood collection. No cell fractionation was done, so the repertoire covers all unsorted peripheral blood T cells. The sequenced sample was blood, obtained during antiretroviral therapy. Source of these receptors: an adult with HIV infection.

This clonotype was seen many times. V and J are TRBV12-3 or TRBV12-4 and TRBJ1-5; no firm D call. The V and J ends lost 5 bases and 3 bases respectively, with 11 bases between them. This CDR3 contains 14 residues. This CDR3 reads CASSTRVLNQPQHF. In DNA form, the CDR3 reads TGTGCCAGCAGTACCCGGGTGCTCAATCAGCCCCAGCATTTT.

The sample holds many counts of this clonotype. The chain employs TRBV2 and TRBJ1-6, with 9 bases fitting TRBD1. Trimming at V came to 6 bases and at J to 7 bases, leaving 4 bases not matched to a gene. The germline CDR1 and CDR2 sequences are SNHLY and FYNNEI. This CDR3 spans 14 amino acids. CDR3 bases: TGTGCCAGCAGCGGACAGGGGCGAAATTCACCCCTCCACTTT. This sequence encodes CASSGQGRNSPLHF.

This clonotype was detected many times. The rearrangement joins TRBV6-5 to TRBJ1-1; the D gene is possibly TRBD1 (6 bases). The CDR3 totals 13 residues. Germline CDR1 and CDR2: MNHEY and SVGAGI. The V end was cut by 6 bases, the J end by 4 bases, with 12 bases between. Here the CDR3 DNA reads TGTGCCAGCAGACAACAGGGCGGCACTGAAGCTTTCTTT. It codes for CASRQQGGTEAFF.

The rearrangement uses TRBV11-2 and TRBJ2-1; no definite D call. Germline V gives CDR1 SGHAT, CDR2 FQNNGV. The CDR3 length is 13 residues. V was trimmed by 2 bases and J by 0 bases, leaving 2 bases between them. CDR3 sequence: CASSLRSYNEQFF. Written as DNA, the CDR3 is TGTGCCAGCAGCTTACGCTCCTACAATGAGCAGTTCTTC.

This clonotype was detected many times. The rearrangement joins TRBV19 to TRBJ2-4; D might be TRBD1 (6 bases). The CDR3 sequence is 13 residues long. V gave up 4 bases and J gave up 6 bases, with 10 bases separating them. Germline CDR1 LNHDA, CDR2 SQIVND (reference sequence). The CDR3: CASSNREGNIQYF. Written as DNA, the CDR3 is TGTGCCAGTAGTAACAGGGAAGGAAACATTCAGTACTTC. The full variable domain, in which reference TRBV19 and TRBJ2-4 provide the parts outside the CDR3, is DGGITQSPKYLFRKEGQNVTLSCEQNLNHDAMYWYRQDPGQGLRLIYYSQIVNDFQKGDIAEGYSVSREKKESFPLTVTSAQKNPTAFYLCASSNREGNIQYFGAGTRLSVL.

This clonotype was seen ten or more times. The chain combines TRBV11-2 with TRBJ2-3, with 7 bases matching TRBD2. Germline CDR1 reads SGHAT; CDR2 reads FQNNGV. The V and J ends lost 8 bases and 4 bases, in that order; junction bases with no gene match: 0. This CDR3 region has 11 residues. This CDR3 is CASGRADTQYF. CDR3 bases: TGTGCCAGCGGGAGGGCAGATACGCAGTATTTT. The variable domain in full, completed from reference TRBV11-2 and TRBJ2-3, reads EAGVAQSPRYKIIEKRQSVAFWCNPISGHATLYWYQQILGQGPKLLIQFQNNGVVDDSQLPKDRFSAERLKGVDSTLKIQPAKLEDSAVYLCASGRADTQYFGPGTRLTVL.

This clonotype was seen repeatedly, ten times or more. The gene calls are TRBV29-1 and TRBJ1-1; 7 bases align to TRBD1. This CDR3 contains 14 residues. Trimming at V came to 7 bases and at J to 5 bases, leaving 13 bases not matched to a gene. Germline-derived CDR1 and CDR2 are SQVTM and ANQGSEA. CDR3 DNA: TGCAGCGCCATACTCGCAGGGGGGGGGACTGAAGCTTTCTTT. Translated: CSAILAGGGTEAFF.

There are a few counts of this clonotype. The chain couples TRBV7-3 to TRBJ2-1; D remains ambiguous. This CDR3 has 13 amino acids. In germline, CDR1 is SGHTA, CDR2 FQGTGA. Trimming pared 5 bases from V and 10 bases from J, leaving 15 bases between. CDR3 DNA sequence: TGTGCCAGCAGCCCCTCATCGAACGGCGAGCAGTTCTTC. Translating gives CASSPSSNGEQFF. Filled out from reference TRBV7-3 and TRBJ2-1, the complete variable domain reads GAGVSQTPSNKVTEKGKYVELRCDPISGHTALYWYRQSLGQGPEFLIYFQGTGAADDSGLPNDRFFAVRPEGSVSTLKIQRTERGDSAVYLCASSPSSNGEQFFGPGTRLTVL.

This clonotype has at least ten counts. The chain has TRBV19 and TRBJ2-7; tentative D call: TRBD2 (6 bases). The CDR3 runs 12 residues. Germline values: CDR1 LNHDA, CDR2 SQIVND (reference sequence). Trimming took 5 bases from V and 4 from J, leaving 9 bases between them. The DNA of the CDR3 is TGTGCCAGTAGTCCAGGGAGGTACGAGCAGTACTTC. Its protein product is CASSPGRYEQYF.

This clonotype was detected ten times or more. The rearrangement links TRBV27 to TRBJ2-7; 7 positions agree with TRBD1. J gave up 0 bases and V 4 bases, and 6 bases lay outside the gene matches. Germline V gene lookup returns CDR1 MNHEY and CDR2 SMNVEV (reference sequence). This CDR3 is built from 15 residues. The CDR3 loop is CASSSGQAFSYEQYF. CDR3 nucleotides: TGTGCCAGCAGTTCCGGACAGGCGTTCTCCTACGAGCAGTACTTC.

In its sample, this clonotype ranks as medium-sized. The chain combines TRBV29-1 with TRBJ1-1, with 10 bases aligning to TRBD1. The V gene end was trimmed by 6 bases and the J gene end by 5 bases; junction bases not matched to a gene: 9. The CDR3 has 14 amino acids. Germline V gene data show CDR1 as SQVTM and CDR2 as ANQGSEA. CDR3 sequence reads: CSVDRGLDTTEAFF. The CDR3 DNA sequence: TGCAGCGTGGACAGGGGGTTGGATACGACTGAAGCTTTCTTT.

At least ten counts were recorded for this clonotype. The chain joins TRBV28 to TRBJ2-3; no definite D call. The germline CDR1 and CDR2 sequences are MDHEN and SYDVKM. The CDR3 runs 15 residues. Trimming removed 2 bases from V and 2 bases from J, with 11 bases in between. CDR3 DNA: TGTGCCAGCAGTTTAAGCCAGGATTACACAGATACGCAGTATTTT. Translating it yields CASSLSQDYTDTQYF.

This clonotype is medium-sized within its sample. This chain links TRBV20-1 with TRBJ2-7, with unresolved D. Germline lookup yields CDR1 DFQATT and CDR2 SNEGSKA (reference sequence). The CDR3 is made up of 12 amino acids. V gave up 6 bases and J gave up 0 bases, with 9 bases separating them. CDR3 sequence (DNA): TGCAGTGCCCGCGGCAGCTCCTACGAGCAGTACTTC. Its translation: CSARGSSYEQYF.

This clonotype was seen repeatedly, ten times or more. The chain combines TRBV5-1 with TRBJ1-1, with D hard to call. V was shortened by 2 bases and J by 0 bases, with 5 bases between the two germline ends. The CDR3 is 13 amino acids. Germline assignment: CDR1 SGHRS and CDR2 YFSETQ. CDR3 loop: CASSFAMNTEAFF. Written as DNA, the CDR3 is TGCGCCAGCAGCTTCGCAATGAACACTGAAGCTTTCTTT.

This clonotype was counted ten times or more. The V gene is TRBV19, the J gene TRBJ1-5; TRBD1 matches at 7 bases. V trimming: 4 bases; J trimming: 2 bases; junction bases outside the gene matches: 5. The CDR3 runs 15 residues. The V gene's germline CDR1 is LNHDA and CDR2 SQIVND (reference sequence). CDR3 sequence: CASSRQGYGNQPQHF. The CDR3 nucleotides are TGTGCCAGTAGTAGACAGGGCTACGGCAATCAGCCCCAGCATTTT.

This clonotype was detected ten times or more. The chain is built from TRBV20-1 and TRBJ2-7; D ambiguous. V dropped 3 bases and J dropped 0 bases, with 9 bases sitting between them. The CDR3 runs 13 residues. Germline V lookup: CDR1 DFQATT, CDR2 SNEGSKA (reference sequence). CDR3 DNA: TGCAGTGCTAGTCTAGGGTTCTCCTACGAGCAGTACTTC. It is translated as CSASLGFSYEQYF.

About this clonotype: A read error may be the cause here, since a much bigger clone is one base away. The rearrangement joins TRBV24-1 to TRBJ2-7; 8 positions match TRBD2. The CDR3 sequence is 13 residues long. Germline CDR1 and CDR2: KGHDR and SFDVKD. V shed 6 bases and J 7 bases; nucleotides not matched to a gene: 7. The CDR3 reads CATSKREFYEQYF. For the CDR3, the DNA is TGTGCCACCAGTAAGCGGGAGTTCTATGAGCAGTACTTC.

This clonotype was observed many times. V gene TRBV9 combines with J gene TRBJ2-1; 11 bases fit TRBD2. Trimming removed 3 bases from V and 3 bases from J; junction bases left unmatched: 14. The CDR3 runs to 19 residues. Germline assignment: CDR1 SGDLS and CDR2 YYNGEE. The CDR3 spells CASSDGLAGGPSLYNEQFF. The CDR3 region has the DNA TGTGCCAGCAGCGACGGGCTAGCGGGAGGCCCCTCCCTCTACAATGAGCAGTTCTTC. The entire variable domain, with the rest obtained from reference TRBV9 and TRBJ2-1, is as follows: DSGVTQTPKHLITATGQRVTLRCSPRSGDLSVYWYQQSLDQGLQFLIQYYNGEERAKGNILERFSAQQFPDLHSELNLSSLELGDSALYFCASSDGLAGGPSLYNEQFFGPGTRLTVL.

This clonotype appeared many times. Here the CDR3 reads CASSIARNTGELFF. The DNA of the CDR3 is TGTGCCAGTAGTATCGCTAGGAACACCGGGGAGCTGTTTTTT. V usage is TRBV19 and J usage is TRBJ2-2; D unclear. The germline V gene encodes CDR1 LNHDA and CDR2 SQIVND (reference sequence). The V end was cut by 3 bases, the J end by 1 base, with 6 bases between. CDR3 length: 14 amino acids. Drawing the rest from reference TRBV19 and TRBJ2-2, the complete variable domain is DGGITQSPKYLFRKEGQNVTLSCEQNLNHDAMYWYRQDPGQGLRLIYYSQIVNDFQKGDIAEGYSVSREKKESFPLTVTSAQKNPTAFYLCASSIARNTGELFFGEGSRLTVL.

This clonotype came up many times. The junction shows a germline mismatch at one end, possibly a read error. CDR3 bases: TGTGCTAGCAGCCCCGGACTAGCGGGAGGGGAGCAGTACTTC. It yields the protein CASSPGLAGGEQYF. The V call is TRBV7-7, the J call TRBJ2-7; 15 bases agree with TRBD2. The CDR3 totals 14 residues. CDR1 and CDR2 (germline): SSHAT, FNYEAQ (reference sequence).

This clonotype appeared many times. The chain combines TRBV14 with TRBJ2-1; no clear D. V lost 3 bases, J lost 5 bases, and 11 bases lay in between. The CDR3 is 14 residues long. Per the germline V gene, CDR1 is SGHDN and CDR2 is FVKESK. CDR3 region: CASSHRASNNEQFF. The DNA of the CDR3 is TGTGCCAGCAGCCATCGGGCCTCTAACAATGAGCAGTTCTTC.

This clonotype was counted ten times or more. This chain joins TRBV5-1 and TRBJ2-4; D possibly corresponds to TRBD1 (5 bases). Germline CDR1 SGHRS, CDR2 YFSETQ. The V and J ends lost 0 bases and 1 base respectively, with 8 bases between them. The CDR3 has 15 residues. In DNA, the CDR3 is TGCGCCAGCAGCTTGGAGCCAGGGGCCAAAAACATTCAGTACTTC. It encodes CASSLEPGAKNIQYF.

This clonotype occurred many times. The J gene is TRBJ2-7, the V gene TRBV9; 8 nucleotides match TRBD2. V was clipped by 4 bases and J by 7 bases; unmatched bases: 16. The CDR3 runs 16 residues. CDR1 and CDR2 from the germline V gene are SGDLS and YYNGEE. Here the CDR3 reads CASSTTGGGKKLEQYF. The CDR3 nucleotides are TGTGCCAGCAGCACAACCGGGGGGGGAAAAAAACTGGAGCAGTACTTC.

This clonotype has at least ten counts. The chain uses TRBV11-2 and TRBJ2-4; weak D call: TRBD2 (7 bases). Germline CDR1 SGHAT, CDR2 FQNNGV. The germline V and J ends were trimmed by 4 bases and 1 base, with 17 bases remaining between them. The CDR3 runs 17 residues. The CDR3 here is CASSSGTGGGAKNIQYF. DNA of the CDR3: TGTGCCAGCAGCTCCGGGACGGGGGGCGGGGCCAAAAACATTCAGTACTTC.

This clonotype was detected ten times or more. This CDR3 is CAWSVGATNTGELFF. CDR3 nucleotide sequence: TGTGCCTGGAGTGTTGGAGCCACGAACACCGGGGAGCTGTTTTTT. The genes are TRBV30 and TRBJ2-2, with D uncertain. CDR1 and CDR2 from the germline V gene are GTSNPN and SVGIG (reference sequence). The CDR3 loop spans 15 amino acids. V dropped 0 bases and J dropped 0 bases, with 8 bases sitting between them.

This clonotype showed up many times. This chain joins TRBV7-2 and TRBJ2-7; D is uncertain. The V gene lost 3 bases and the J gene lost 3 bases, with 12 bases spanning the gap. The CDR3 is 14 amino acids. In germline, CDR1 is SGHTA, CDR2 FQGNSA. The CDR3 is CASSLYVGSYEQYF. In DNA form, the CDR3 reads TGTGCCAGCAGCTTGTATGTGGGAAGCTACGAGCAGTACTTC.

This clonotype showed up many times. The chain combines TRBV30 with TRBJ2-7, with D perhaps given as TRBD1 or TRBD2 (5 bases each). The CDR3 extends over 15 amino acids. Trimming stripped 1 base from V and 5 bases from J, with 18 bases between. The germline V gene encodes CDR1 GTSNPN and CDR2 SVGIG (reference sequence). For the CDR3, the DNA is TGTGCCTGGAGTGCTTCCGGGACGGCCGGTCACGAGCAGTACTTC. Encoded protein: CAWSASGTAGHEQYF.

Ten or more counts support this clonotype. The chain links TRBV28 to TRBJ2-7, with TRBD1 as a possible D gene (6 bases). CDR3 length equals 15 residues. Trimming took off 4 bases at V and 0 bases at J, with 13 bases between the two ends. Germline CDR1 reads MDHEN; CDR2 reads SYDVKM. The CDR3 loop reads CASSSQGKFSYEQYF. The CDR3 region has the DNA TGTGCCAGCAGTTCACAGGGAAAATTCTCCTACGAGCAGTACTTC.